The sample holds many counts of the clone carrying this TCR beta chain. The antigen is undetermined. Synthesis of cDNA was carried out by template-switch 5'RACE. The reaction used 10-nucleotide random UMIs. Whenever a sequencing run was performed, it yielded over 170 million TCR-beta sequences from 15-18 subjects. Via MiXCR, TCRdb re-called the 5' RACE reads, giving one row per CDR3 protein. The table shows tens of thousands of distinct CDR3 sequences, with around 14% occurring only once. 2 million PBMCs stored at -80 C were the source of the unsorted libraries. This sample was included in a study of neurological immune-mediated disorders. Study-level findings and limits: The absence of any CDR3 amino acid sequence shared by expanded clones across subjects suggests that repertoires were private in all groups.

The receptor comes from a woman between 50 and 59 years old with HTLV-1-associated myelopathy (HAM/TSP). Sequencing was performed on PBMCs.

The CDR3 region is CASSAVAGGPETQYF. CDR3 bases: TGTGCCAGCAGCGCCGTAGCGGGGGGCCCCGAGACCCAGTACTTC. V gene TRBV9 combines with J gene TRBJ2-5; 10 nucleotides agree with TRBD2. The CDR3 sequence is 15 residues long. Trimming cost V 3 bases and J 5 bases; bases outside gene matches: 7. Germline-derived CDR1 and CDR2 are SGDLS and YYNGEE.